One and the same sample provided the 27 T cell receptor beta chains below, sequenced in a study of blood T cell repertoires in COVID-19. TCRdb keeps only in-frame clones here, not all; method: immunoSEQ multiplex PCR. This table holds 250,000 to 350,000 clones, 88% found once. Sequences were obtained from peripheral blood. The receptors originated from a man aged 18 to 29 with active or convalescent COVID-19.

The chain links TRBV7-9 to TRBJ2-2; D not certain. Germline V gives CDR1 SEHNR, CDR2 FQNEAQ (reference sequence). The CDR3 is 15 residues long. Deletions cut 5 bases from V and 6 bases from J, with 16 bases between. The CDR3 sequence is CASSPKRSESGELFF. The CDR3 bases are TGTGCCAGCAGCCCCAAACGATCCGAGTCCGGGGAGCTGTTTTTT.

V and J are TRBV18 and TRBJ2-7, with 8 bases that match TRBD1. V shed 0 bases and J 2 bases; nucleotides not matched to a gene: 3. This CDR3 is built from 15 residues. Germline V gene data show CDR1 as KGHSH and CDR2 as LQKENI. The CDR3 DNA follows: TGTGCCAGCTCACCACCGGGGACAGGCCCCTACGAGCAGTACTTC. Amino acid sequence: CASSPPGTGPYEQYF. Full variable domain (remainder filled in from reference TRBV18 and TRBJ2-7): NAGVMQNPRHLVRRRGQEARLRCSPMKGHSHVYWYRQLPEEGLKFMVYLQKENIIDESGMPKERFSAEFPKEGPSILRIQQVVRGDSAAYFCASSPPGTGPYEQYFGPGTRLTVT.

The V and J genes are TRBV7-2 and TRBJ2-3; perhaps TRBD2 as D (6 bases). The CDR3 extends over 15 amino acids. Germline V CDR1 and CDR2: SGHTA, FQGNSA. With 1 base removed from V and 4 bases from J, the gap between germline ends came to 12 bases. CDR3 region: CASSLGLGGSDTQYF. In DNA form, the CDR3 reads TGTGCCAGCAGCTTAGGCTTGGGGGGATCAGATACGCAGTATTTT.

V and J are TRBV7-2 and TRBJ2-7, with a weak D call TRBD2 (6 bases). The CDR3 runs to 15 residues. The V gene lost 5 bases and the J gene lost 2 bases, with 16 bases spanning the gap. Germline V lookup: CDR1 SGHTA, CDR2 FQGNSA. Written as DNA, the CDR3 is TGTGCCAGCAGCCAGGTTGCGGGGAAGACCTACGAGCAGTACTTC. This encodes CASSQVAGKTYEQYF.

This chain joins TRBV19 and TRBJ1-5, with D perhaps TRBD1 (5 bases). The V end lost 6 bases, the J end lost 0 bases, and 15 bases lay between the germline ends. The germline V gene has CDR1 LNHDA and CDR2 SQIVND (reference sequence). The CDR3 is made up of 16 amino acids. The DNA for the CDR3 is TGTGCCAGTAGCCGCGATCCCAGGGATAGCAATCAGCCCCAGCATTTT. Amino acids: CASSRDPRDSNQPQHF.

The chain joins TRBV6-5 to TRBJ2-6; 7 bases align to TRBD1. Looked up from germline, CDR1 is MNHEY and CDR2 is SVGAGI. With 0 bases clipped from V and 1 base from J, the junction kept 0 bases outside the gene matches. This CDR3 contains 16 residues. The CDR3 sequence is CASSYSTGSGANVLTF. DNA of the CDR3: TGTGCCAGCAGTTACTCGACAGGGTCTGGGGCCAACGTCCTGACTTTC.

This clone occurred once. The genes are TRBV9 and TRBJ1-1, with unresolved D. The CDR3 sequence is 15 residues long. CDR1 and CDR2 (germline): SGDLS, YYNGEE. V was pared by 0 bases and J by 2 bases, with 11 bases between. This CDR3 reads CASSVARGDNTEAFF. Written as DNA, the CDR3 is TGTGCCAGCAGCGTAGCTCGGGGTGACAACACTGAAGCTTTCTTT.

As regards this clone: In the same sample, other DNA sequences code for this CDR3. The genes are TRBV9 and TRBJ1-3; D is unclear. Trimming left V 0 bases short and J 0 bases short, with 4 bases between. CDR1 and CDR2 from the germline V gene are SGDLS and YYNGEE. The CDR3 contains 14 residues. The CDR3 DNA is TGTGCCAGCAGCGTAGGCAGCTCTGGAAACACCATATATTTT. This encodes CASSVGSSGNTIYF.

The J gene is TRBJ1-1, the V gene TRBV4-1, with TRBD1 as a possible D gene (5 bases). CDR1 MGHRA and CDR2 YSYEKL come from the germline V gene. The germline V and J ends were trimmed by 3 bases and 5 bases, with 13 bases remaining between them. This CDR3 contains 14 residues. The CDR3 bases are TGCGCCAGCAGCCACACCCCTGGGGCGACTGAAGCTTTCTTT. Residues: CASSHTPGATEAFF.

This chain links TRBV6-1 with TRBJ1-2; 9 positions agree with TRBD1. V lost 0 bases to trimming and J lost 7 bases; unmatched junction nucleotides: 9. This CDR3 comprises 16 residues. CDR1 MNHNS and CDR2 SASEGT come from the germline V gene. The DNA for the CDR3 is TGTGCCAGCAGTGAAGCGCTTGGTGGGACAGGGTCTGGCTACACCTTC. Translated, it gives CASSEALGGTGSGYTF.

The chain joins TRBV29-1 to TRBJ1-2; 7 bases line up with TRBD1. CDR3 length equals 15 residues. Germline loops: CDR1 SQVTM, CDR2 ANQGSEA. J lost 6 bases, V lost 2 bases, and 12 bases had no gene match. The CDR3 is CSVETGLTGQHGYTF. The DNA of the CDR3 is TGCAGCGTTGAAACCGGGTTGACAGGGCAACATGGCTACACCTTC. Supplemented by reference TRBV29-1 and TRBJ1-2, the full variable domain reads SAVISQKPSRDICQRGTSLTIQCQVDSQVTMMFWYRQQPGQSLTLIATANQGSEATYESGFVIDKFPISRPNLTFSTLTVSNMSPEDSSIYLCSVETGLTGQHGYTFGSGTRLTVV.

The gene calls are TRBV29-1 and TRBJ2-3, with D hard to call. Germline V gene lookup returns CDR1 SQVTM and CDR2 ANQGSEA. The CDR3 loop spans 11 amino acids. The germline V and J ends were trimmed by 5 bases and 4 bases, with 7 bases remaining between them. DNA for the CDR3: TGCAGCGTTCTAATCCCAGATACGCAGTATTTT. It codes for CSVLIPDTQYF.

This clone showed up just once. The J gene is TRBJ2-3, the V gene TRBV28; 8 nucleotides align to TRBD1. Per germline, CDR1 MDHEN and CDR2 SYDVKM. After removal of 2 bases from V and 5 bases from J, the junction contained 9 bases not matched to a gene. The CDR3 runs 16 residues. The CDR3 loop reads CASSLDQGAWKDTQYF. Here the CDR3 DNA reads TGTGCCAGCAGTTTAGACCAGGGGGCGTGGAAAGATACGCAGTATTTT.

The chain is built from TRBV7-2 and TRBJ1-2; 8 nucleotides match TRBD1. Germline assignment: CDR1 SGHTA and CDR2 FQGNSA. The CDR3 length is 15 residues. V was clipped by 5 bases and J by 4 bases; unmatched bases: 9. The CDR3, as DNA: TGTGCCAGCAGCCCAACAGGGGGTGCCATCTATGGCTACACCTTC. Its protein is CASSPTGGAIYGYTF. The whole variable domain, remainder taken from reference TRBV7-2 and TRBJ1-2, is GAGVSQSPSNKVTEKGKDVELRCDPISGHTALYWYRQSLGQGLEFLIYFQGNSAPDKSGLPSDRFSAERTGGSVSTLTIQRTQQEDSAVYLCASSPTGGAIYGYTFGSGTRLTVV.

The chain links TRBV6-6 to TRBJ1-5, with a tentative D call TRBD1 (5 bases). Deletions cut 0 bases from V and 4 bases from J, with 13 bases between. Germline V CDR1 and CDR2: MNHNY, SVGAGI (reference sequence). The CDR3 covers 16 residues. The CDR3, as DNA: TGTGCCAGCAGTTACTCGTACGGAAGGGGAAATCAGCCCCAGCATTTT. It encodes CASSYSYGRGNQPQHF.

The rearrangement uses TRBV11-2 and TRBJ2-4; maybe TRBD1 (5 bases). Germline assignment: CDR1 SGHAT and CDR2 FQNNGV. The CDR3 runs 18 residues. Trimming removed 1 base from V and 1 base from J, with 17 bases in between. The DNA of the CDR3 is TGTGCCAGCAGCTTAGGATTCTCCGTAGGGGCGGCCAAAAACATTCAGTACTTC. It specifies CASSLGFSVGAAKNIQYF.

This chain links TRBV15 with TRBJ2-5; 7 bases agree with TRBD1. This CDR3 spans 15 amino acids. Per germline, CDR1 LNHNV and CDR2 YYDKDF (reference sequence). Germline trimming cut 1 base from V and 0 bases from J; bases unmatched to any gene: 2. CDR3 in DNA: TGTGCCACCAGCAGAGTGAGGGGGCACCAAGAGACCCAGTACTTC. Translating it yields CATSRVRGHQETQYF.

The CDR3 loop is CASSDQGRTNTEAFF. The DNA of the CDR3 is TGCGCCAGCAGTGACCAGGGGCGGACGAACACTGAAGCTTTCTTT. The V gene is TRBV10-2, the J gene TRBJ1-1, with D perhaps TRBD1 (6 bases). This CDR3 region has 15 residues. Per the germline V gene, CDR1 is WSHSY and CDR2 is SAAADI. V was trimmed by 3 bases and J by 1 base, leaving 12 bases between them.

The count of this clone is one. This rearrangement joins TRBV7-3 to TRBJ2-7; 10 bases are a match to TRBD1. The germline gives CDR1 SGHTA, CDR2 FQGTGA. This CDR3 is built from 15 residues. The V segment lost 3 bases and the J segment 5 bases; nucleotides outside the gene matches: 7. The CDR3 loop reads CASSFRGTGEDEQYF. The CDR3 bases are TGTGCCAGCAGCTTCCGCGGGACAGGGGAGGACGAGCAGTACTTC.

The rearrangement links TRBV19 to TRBJ1-1, with a possible D match to TRBD1 (5 bases). With 5 bases removed from V and 5 bases from J, the gap between germline ends came to 24 bases. This CDR3 spans 17 amino acids. The V gene's germline CDR1 is LNHDA and CDR2 SQIVND (reference sequence). CDR3 sequence: CASSEGPRKGHGTEAFF. The CDR3 DNA sequence: TGTGCCAGTAGTGAAGGGCCAAGGAAGGGGCATGGAACTGAAGCTTTCTTT.

The chain carries TRBV4-3 and TRBJ2-5; D is ambiguous. Per germline, CDR1 LGHNA and CDR2 YSLEER. V lost 2 bases and J 2 bases, leaving 9 bases between the germline ends. The CDR3 extends over 14 amino acids. CDR3 nucleotide sequence: TGCGCCAGCAGCCAACAGGCAAGTCAAGAGACCCAGTACTTC. It specifies CASSQQASQETQYF.

The rearrangement uses TRBV6-1 and TRBJ1-5; 7 bases are shared with TRBD1. The germline V gene encodes CDR1 MNHNS and CDR2 SASEGT. CDR3 length: 15 amino acids. The V gene end was trimmed by 1 base and the J gene end by 3 bases; junction bases not matched to a gene: 3. The CDR3 sequence is CASSEGQGPNQPQHF. As DNA, the CDR3 is TGTGCCAGCAGTGAAGGACAGGGCCCCAATCAGCCCCAGCATTTT.

The chain is built from TRBV19 and TRBJ1-2, with a weak D call TRBD1 (5 bases). V was trimmed by 3 bases and J by 8 bases, leaving 19 bases between them. This CDR3 has 15 amino acids. Germline loops: CDR1 LNHDA, CDR2 SQIVND (reference sequence). The CDR3 DNA follows: TGTGCCAGTAGTATCTCCTCCCATGGGGGAGGAGGCTACACCTTC. It translates to CASSISSHGGGGYTF.

The chain employs TRBV21-1 and TRBJ1-6; TRBD1, the D gene given by the table, was not confirmed from the DNA. TRBV21-1 is listed as a pseudogene. The CDR3 extends over 19 amino acids. In DNA, the CDR3 is TGTGCCAGCAGCAAAGGGGTCCGGGACAGGGACTCCTATAATTCACCCCTCCACTTT. This codes for CASSKGVRDRDSYNSPLHF.

The chain combines TRBV12-3 or TRBV12-4 with TRBJ1-2; perhaps TRBD1 as D (5 bases). This CDR3 has 13 amino acids. V lost 1 base, J lost 8 bases, and 11 bases lay in between. CDR3 DNA sequence: TGTGCCAGCAGTTTAGAGGCAGGGTCAGGCTACACCTTC. Translating it yields CASSLEAGSGYTF.

With respect to this clone: Other DNA sequences in the sample encode the same CDR3. The chain carries TRBV18 and TRBJ2-7; the match to TRBD1 covers 7 bases. After removal of 6 bases from V and 4 bases from J, the junction contained 6 bases not matched to a gene. The CDR3 extends over 13 amino acids. Germline assignment: CDR1 KGHSH and CDR2 LQKENI. CDR3 sequence reads: CASSPGDSYEQYF. The CDR3 region has the DNA TGTGCCAGCTCGCCCGGGGACAGTTACGAGCAGTACTTC.

The chain recombines TRBV25-1 with TRBJ2-5, with D hard to call. Trimming took 4 bases from V and 4 from J, leaving 10 bases between them. Germline CDR1 and CDR2: MGHDK and SYGVNS. CDR3 length equals 13 residues. The CDR3 region has the DNA TGTGCCAGCAGTGGAGACACCCCAGAGACCCAGTACTTC. This translates into CASSGDTPETQYF.